The 28 T cell receptor beta chains given below trace back to one sample, sequenced in a study of blood T cell repertoires in COVID-19. Assay used: immunoSEQ multiplex PCR; TCRdb lists only in-frame clones, some missing. This sample yields over 120,000 clones, of which 70% to 80% are seen a single time; less than 5% belongs to the top ten. The source material was peripheral blood. The receptors were gathered from an older woman with COVID-19, enrolled during active disease.

The rearrangement joins TRBV3-1 (or the pseudogene TRBV3-2) to TRBJ2-3; maybe TRBD1 (7 bases). Germline V CDR1 and CDR2: LGHDT, YNNKEL (reference sequence). The CDR3 sequence is 16 residues long. Deletions cut 4 bases from V and 2 bases from J, with 16 bases between. The CDR3 DNA sequence: TGTGCCAGCAGCCCAACCGGAGGGGGCTTCACAGATACGCAGTATTTT. Its translation: CASSPTGGGFTDTQYF.

The chain employs TRBV11-2 and TRBJ2-1, with a possible D match to TRBD1 (5 bases). This CDR3 contains 14 residues. Germline lookup yields CDR1 SGHAT and CDR2 FQNNGV. The V end lost 0 bases, the J end lost 4 bases, and 7 bases lay between the germline ends. As DNA, the CDR3 is TGTGCCAGCAGCTTAGATCCAGGGTACAATGAGCAGTTCTTC. This gives the protein CASSLDPGYNEQFF.

The chain carries TRBV7-2 and TRBJ2-2; 7 nucleotides agree with TRBD2. Germline-derived CDR1 and CDR2 are SGHTA and FQGNSA. The CDR3 extends over 16 amino acids. Losses at the gene ends were 2 bases for V and 1 base for J; bases not matched to a gene: 4. The CDR3 spells CASSLKRGRNTGELFF. In nucleotides, the CDR3 is TGTGCCAGCAGCTTAAAGCGGGGTCGGAACACCGGGGAGCTGTTTTTT.

The V gene is TRBV6-6, the J gene TRBJ1-2; 12 bases are a match to TRBD1. The CDR3 is 14 amino acids. The ends lost 5 bases at V and 8 bases at J; junction bases unmatched: 6. Germline V gives CDR1 MNHNY, CDR2 SVGAGI (reference sequence). CDR3 amino acids: CASSPGQGARGYTF. In DNA form, the CDR3 reads TGTGCCAGCAGTCCGGGACAGGGGGCGAGAGGCTACACCTTC.

The V and J genes are TRBV4-1 and TRBJ2-1; D is perhaps TRBD1 (6 bases). CDR1 and CDR2 from the germline V gene are MGHRA and YSYEKL. This CDR3 comprises 14 residues. V was shortened by 3 bases and J by 7 bases, with 13 bases between the two germline ends. The CDR3 region is CASSQPTRGNEQFF. The CDR3 coding sequence is TGCGCCAGCAGCCAGCCCACCAGGGGTAATGAGCAGTTCTTC.

CDR3 in amino acids: CASSEPHPSPQGGTGAVGQYF. The DNA for the CDR3 is TGTGCCAGCAGCGAACCTCACCCTAGCCCACAGGGGGGGACAGGGGCGGTAGGGCAGTACTTC. The chain carries TRBV9 and TRBJ2-7, with 10 bases matching TRBD1. Trimming took 3 bases from V and 9 from J; bases not matched to a gene: 30. This CDR3 comprises 21 residues. Germline-derived CDR1 and CDR2 are SGDLS and YYNGEE.

V and J are TRBV14 and TRBJ2-5; 12 bases match TRBD2. Germline trimming cut 1 base from V and 4 bases from J; bases unmatched to any gene: 13. The CDR3 runs 19 residues. The germline V gene encodes CDR1 SGHDN and CDR2 FVKESK. Written as DNA, the CDR3 is TGTGCCAGCAGCCAAGGGCCGAGGACTAGCGGGATGGGGTTAGAGACCCAGTACTTC. It codes for CASSQGPRTSGMGLETQYF.

This clone has just one count. The chain uses TRBV2 and TRBJ1-1; tentative D call: TRBD1 (5 bases). V gave up 1 base and J gave up 4 bases, with 13 bases separating them. In germline, CDR1 is SNHLY, CDR2 FYNNEI. CDR3 length: 15 amino acids. This CDR3 reads CASSEVRGPGTEAFF. Written as DNA, the CDR3 is TGTGCCAGCAGTGAAGTGCGGGGCCCAGGCACTGAAGCTTTCTTT.

The chain carries TRBV7-8 and TRBJ1-5; D is possibly TRBD1 (5 bases). V gave up 6 bases and J gave up 3 bases, with 12 bases separating them. Germline CDR1 reads SGHVS; CDR2 reads FQNEAQ. The CDR3 spans 14 residues. This CDR3 reads CASSRGASNQPQHF. The CDR3 DNA follows: TGTGCCAGCAGTCGTGGGGCCTCCAATCAGCCCCAGCATTTT.

This chain links TRBV5-1 with TRBJ2-3; weak D call: TRBD2 (5 bases). The CDR3 is 15 residues long. From germline, CDR1 is SGHRS and CDR2 YFSETQ. Trimming cost V 0 bases and J 2 bases, with 10 bases left between them. The CDR3 loop reads CASSLAWGDTDTQYF. CDR3 nucleotide sequence: TGCGCCAGCAGCTTGGCCTGGGGAGACACAGATACGCAGTATTTT.

The chain uses TRBV7-2 and TRBJ2-1; 16 bases map to TRBD2. Germline V gives CDR1 SGHTA, CDR2 FQGNSA. V lost 5 bases to trimming and J lost 15 bases; unmatched junction nucleotides: 10. CDR3 size: 15 residues. The CDR3 region is CASSPQGLAGGLAFF. The DNA for the CDR3 is TGTGCCAGCAGCCCCCAGGGACTAGCGGGGGGGCTGGCGTTCTTC.

V gene TRBV7-2 combines with J gene TRBJ2-2; 15 nucleotides align to TRBD2. From germline, CDR1 is SGHTA and CDR2 FQGNSA. The J segment lost 6 bases and the V segment lost 6 bases, leaving 5 bases of the junction unmatched. The CDR3 has 16 amino acids. CDR3 protein: CASSRWTSGGAGELFF. Here the CDR3 DNA reads TGTGCCAGCAGTCGATGGACTAGCGGGGGGGCCGGGGAGCTGTTTTTT. Using reference TRBV7-2 and TRBJ2-2 for the parts outside the CDR3, the full variable domain is GAGVSQSPSNKVTEKGKDVELRCDPISGHTALYWYRQSLGQGLEFLIYFQGNSAPDKSGLPSDRFSAERTGGSVSTLTIQRTQQEDSAVYLCASSRWTSGGAGELFFGEGSRLTVL.

This chain uses TRBV7-2 with TRBJ1-1; 8 bases are shared with TRBD1. V shed 5 bases, J shed 3 bases, and the junction held 8 bases outside the gene matches. The CDR3 has 15 residues. CDR1 and CDR2 from the germline V gene are SGHTA and FQGNSA. The CDR3 bases are TGTGCCAGCAGCCGGGACAGGTGGGACTACACTGAAGCTTTCTTT. It codes for CASSRDRWDYTEAFF.

The chain links TRBV29-1 to TRBJ2-2; the match to TRBD1 covers 8 bases. Trimming cost V 6 bases and J 2 bases; bases outside gene matches: 8. CDR3 length equals 15 residues. Looked up from germline, CDR1 is SQVTM and CDR2 is ANQGSEA. The CDR3 sequence is CSVKTGTGNTGELFF. CDR3 sequence (DNA): TGCAGCGTCAAGACCGGGACAGGCAACACCGGGGAGCTGTTTTTT.

V is TRBV14 and J is TRBJ2-7; a weak D match, TRBD1 (6 bases). With 4 bases removed from V and 2 bases from J, the gap between germline ends came to 27 bases. Germline values: CDR1 SGHDN, CDR2 FVKESK. This CDR3 has 19 residues. The CDR3 here is CASSRIGQKNRPKTYEQYF. CDR3 coding DNA: TGTGCCAGCAGCCGTATCGGACAGAAGAATAGACCTAAGACCTACGAGCAGTACTTC.

The genes are TRBV9 and TRBJ2-3, with TRBD2 matching 10 bases. J gave up 4 bases and V 0 bases, and 5 bases lay outside the gene matches. This CDR3 comprises 16 residues. From germline, CDR1 is SGDLS and CDR2 YYNGEE. The chain's CDR3 is CASSVESGGASDTQYF. For the CDR3, the DNA is TGTGCCAGCAGCGTAGAAAGCGGGGGGGCCTCAGATACGCAGTATTTT.

In this sample, this clone turned up a few times. The chain uses TRBV9 and TRBJ1-4; D is unclear. V shed 0 bases and J shed 7 bases, with 13 bases lying between them. This CDR3 comprises 15 residues. Germline lookup yields CDR1 SGDLS and CDR2 YYNGEE. The CDR3, as DNA: TGTGCCAGCAGCGTAGCTCCGGGGTCCGGTGAAAAACTGTTTTTT. This gives the protein CASSVAPGSGEKLFF. Full variable domain (remainder filled in from reference TRBV9 and TRBJ1-4): DSGVTQTPKHLITATGQRVTLRCSPRSGDLSVYWYQQSLDQGLQFLIQYYNGEERAKGNILERFSAQQFPDLHSELNLSSLELGDSALYFCASSVAPGSGEKLFFGSGTQLSVL.

The rearrangement links TRBV3-1 (or the pseudogene TRBV3-2) to TRBJ1-6, with 9 bases fitting TRBD1. Germline V gives CDR1 LGHDT, CDR2 YNNKEL (reference sequence). This CDR3 is 19 amino acids long. Losses at the gene ends were 5 bases for V and 0 bases for J; bases not matched to a gene: 11. The CDR3 coding sequence is TGTGCCAGCAGCTCCCTCGGGGGACAGGGAAGCTCCTATAATTCACCCCTCCACTTT. Translated: CASSSLGGQGSSYNSPLHF.

This clone was detected a few times. This rearrangement joins TRBV10-1 to TRBJ2-7; 9 bases map to TRBD1. Trimming removed 5 bases from V and 4 bases from J; junction bases left unmatched: 27. This CDR3 spans 21 amino acids. Germline V CDR1 and CDR2: WNHNN, SYGVQD (reference sequence). The CDR3 is CASSYLQPPRVLGTGIYEQYF. CDR3 coding DNA: TGCGCCAGCAGTTACCTACAACCCCCGCGGGTTCTCGGGACAGGGATATACGAGCAGTACTTC.

V is TRBV7-2 and J is TRBJ2-2; maybe TRBD2 (5 bases). This CDR3 spans 16 amino acids. V was cut by 5 bases and J by 5 bases, with 18 bases left in between. Germline loops: CDR1 SGHTA, CDR2 FQGNSA. For the CDR3, the DNA is TGTGCCAGCAGCACGAGAGACTTCTCGGGGACCGGGGAGCTGTTTTTT. Translation: CASSTRDFSGTGELFF.

The chain uses TRBV11-2 and TRBJ1-3, with a weak D call TRBD1 (6 bases). This CDR3 comprises 17 residues. CDR1 SGHAT and CDR2 FQNNGV come from the germline V gene. Trimming left V 1 base short and J 2 bases short, with 15 bases between. In DNA form, the CDR3 reads TGTGCCAGCAGCTTAGGAATACAGGGTAAAGCTGGAAACACCATATATTTT. This encodes CASSLGIQGKAGNTIYF.

The J gene is TRBJ1-2, the V gene TRBV19, with 8 positions matching TRBD1. CDR3 length: 12 amino acids. V was pared by 8 bases and J by 3 bases, with 2 bases of the junction left unmatched. Germline loops: CDR1 LNHDA, CDR2 SQIVND (reference sequence). The CDR3 loop is CASSGGYYGYTF. The CDR3 DNA reads as TGTGCCAGTTCAGGGGGCTACTATGGCTACACCTTC.

Regarding this clone: The identical CDR3 is also encoded by other nucleotide sequences in the sample. The J gene is TRBJ1-1, the V gene TRBV6-2 or TRBV6-3, with 9 bases that match TRBD1. The CDR3 covers 14 residues. The trim removed 6 bases at V and 1 base at J, leaving 3 bases unmatched. Germline CDR1 reads MNHEY; CDR2 reads SVGEGT. This CDR3 reads CASSRTGENTEAFF. As DNA, the CDR3 is TGTGCCAGCAGCCGGACAGGGGAGAACACTGAAGCTTTCTTT.

This clone was counted once. This chain joins TRBV4-2 and TRBJ2-2; 7 bases are a match to TRBD2. V lost 0 bases, J lost 8 bases, and 3 bases stayed unmatched. The CDR3 is 14 residues long. In germline, CDR1 is LGHNA, CDR2 YNFKEQ. The CDR3 here is CASSQDAGVGELFF. The DNA for the CDR3 is TGTGCCAGCAGCCAAGATGCGGGGGTAGGGGAGCTGTTTTTT.

The chain is built from TRBV7-8 and TRBJ2-7; D not certain. The V gene lost 5 bases and the J gene lost 3 bases, with 11 bases spanning the gap. The CDR3 runs 13 residues. In germline, CDR1 is SGHVS, CDR2 FQNEAQ. CDR3 in amino acids: CASSRTTLYEQYF. The CDR3 coding sequence is TGTGCCAGCAGCCGGACGACACTCTACGAGCAGTACTTC.

This chain links TRBV4-2 with TRBJ2-1; D unclear. CDR3 length equals 16 residues. Germline V lookup: CDR1 LGHNA, CDR2 YNFKEQ. V lost 1 base to trimming and J lost 2 bases, with 12 bases between them. In DNA form, the CDR3 reads TGTGCCAGCAGCCAAGGGAGTATGCAAACCTACAATGAGCAGTTCTTC. Translation gives CASSQGSMQTYNEQFF.

CDR3: CASSIDSFGNTIYF. DNA of the CDR3: TGTGCCAGCAGCATTGACAGCTTCGGAAACACCATATATTTT. The rearrangement joins TRBV5-5 to TRBJ1-3, with a weak D call TRBD1 (5 bases). V lost 4 bases and J lost 4, with 12 bases in between. The CDR3 is 14 amino acids. Germline loops: CDR1 SGHKS, CDR2 YYEKEE (reference sequence). Together with reference TRBV5-5 and TRBJ1-3, the CDR3 gives the full variable domain: DAGVTQSPTHLIKTRGQQVTLRCSPISGHKSVSWYQQVLGQGPQFIFQYYEKEERGRGNFPDRFSARQFPNYSSELNVNALLLGDSALYLCASSIDSFGNTIYFGEGSWLTVV.

The chain carries TRBV18 and TRBJ1-2, with TRBD1 matching over 7 bases. Germline V gene data show CDR1 as KGHSH and CDR2 as LQKENI. The length of the CDR3 is 14 residues. V shed 0 bases, J shed 7 bases, and the junction held 5 bases outside the gene matches. The CDR3 DNA sequence: TGTGCCAGCTCACCACCGACAGGGTATAGTGGCTACACCTTC. Its protein product is CASSPPTGYSGYTF.